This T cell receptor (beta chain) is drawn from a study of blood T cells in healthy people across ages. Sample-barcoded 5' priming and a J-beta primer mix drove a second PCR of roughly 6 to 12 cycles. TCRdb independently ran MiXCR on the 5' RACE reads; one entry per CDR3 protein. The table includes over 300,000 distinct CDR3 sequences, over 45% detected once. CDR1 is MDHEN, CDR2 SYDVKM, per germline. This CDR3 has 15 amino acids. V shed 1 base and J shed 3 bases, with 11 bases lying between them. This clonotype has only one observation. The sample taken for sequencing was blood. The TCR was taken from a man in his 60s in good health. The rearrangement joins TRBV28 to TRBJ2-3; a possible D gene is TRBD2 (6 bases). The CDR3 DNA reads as TGTGCCAGCAGTTTATCCGGGGGAGTAACAGATACGCAGTATTTT. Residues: CASSLSGGVTDTQYF. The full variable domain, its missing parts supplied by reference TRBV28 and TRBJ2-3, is DVKVTQSSRYLVKRTGEKVFLECVQDMDHENMFWYRQDPGLGLRLIYFSYDVKMKEKGDIPEGYSVSREKKERFSLILESASTNQTSMYLCASSLSGGVTDTQYFGPGTRLTVL.